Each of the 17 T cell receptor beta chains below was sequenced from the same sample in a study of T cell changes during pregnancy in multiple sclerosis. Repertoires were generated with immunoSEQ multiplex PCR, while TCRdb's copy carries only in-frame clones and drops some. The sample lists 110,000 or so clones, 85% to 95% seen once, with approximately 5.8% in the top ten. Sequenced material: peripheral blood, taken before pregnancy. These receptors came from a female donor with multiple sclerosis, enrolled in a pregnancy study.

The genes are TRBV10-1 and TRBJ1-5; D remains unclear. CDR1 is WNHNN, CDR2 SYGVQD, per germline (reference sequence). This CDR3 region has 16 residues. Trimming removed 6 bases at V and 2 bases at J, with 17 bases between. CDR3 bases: TGCGCCAGCAGACCGGAAAGCCGGGGAGGCAATCAGCCCCAGCATTTT. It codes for CASRPESRGGNQPQHF.

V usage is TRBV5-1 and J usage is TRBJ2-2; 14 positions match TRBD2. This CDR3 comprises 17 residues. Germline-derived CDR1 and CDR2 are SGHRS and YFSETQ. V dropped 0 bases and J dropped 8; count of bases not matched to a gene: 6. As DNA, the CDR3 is TGCGCCAGCAGCTTGGAGGGACTAGCGGGAGTAGTAGGGGAGCTGTTTTTT. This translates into CASSLEGLAGVVGELFF. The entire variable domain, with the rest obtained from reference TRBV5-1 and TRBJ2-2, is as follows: KAGVTQTPRYLIKTRGQQVTLSCSPISGHRSVSWYQQTPGQGLQFLFEYFSETQRNKGNFPGRFSGRQFSNSRSEMNVSTLELGDSALYLCASSLEGLAGVVGELFFGEGSRLTVL.

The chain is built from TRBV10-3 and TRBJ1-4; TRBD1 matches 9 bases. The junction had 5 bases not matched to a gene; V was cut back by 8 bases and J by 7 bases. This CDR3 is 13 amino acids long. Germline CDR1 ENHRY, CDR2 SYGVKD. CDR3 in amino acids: CAIGTGSGEKLFF. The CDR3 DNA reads TGTGCCATCGGGACAGGGTCCGGTGAAAAACTGTTTTTT.

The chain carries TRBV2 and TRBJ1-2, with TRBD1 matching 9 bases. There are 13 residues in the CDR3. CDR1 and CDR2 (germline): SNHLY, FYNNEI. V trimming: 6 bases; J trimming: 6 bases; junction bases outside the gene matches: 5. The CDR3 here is CASSPTGGNGYTF. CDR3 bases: TGTGCCAGCAGCCCGACAGGGGGGAATGGCTACACCTTC.

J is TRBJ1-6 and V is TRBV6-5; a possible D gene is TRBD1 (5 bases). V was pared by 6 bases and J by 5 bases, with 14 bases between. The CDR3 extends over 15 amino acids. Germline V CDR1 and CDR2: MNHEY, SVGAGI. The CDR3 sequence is CASRYRRADNSPLHF. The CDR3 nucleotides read TGTGCCAGCAGATACCGCAGGGCGGATAATTCACCCCTCCACTTT.

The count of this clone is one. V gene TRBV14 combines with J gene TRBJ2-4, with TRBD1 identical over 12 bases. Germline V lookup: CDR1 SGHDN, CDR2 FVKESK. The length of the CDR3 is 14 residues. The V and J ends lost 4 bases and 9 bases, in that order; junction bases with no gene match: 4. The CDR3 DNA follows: TGTGCCAGCAGCCCCGGGACAGGGGGCTTCATTCAGTACTTC. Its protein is CASSPGTGGFIQYF.

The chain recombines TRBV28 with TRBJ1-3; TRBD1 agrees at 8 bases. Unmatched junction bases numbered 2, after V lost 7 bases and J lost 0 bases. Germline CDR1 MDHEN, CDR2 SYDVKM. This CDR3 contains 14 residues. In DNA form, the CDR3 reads TGTGCCAGCACCGACAGGGGCTCTGGAAACACCATATATTTT. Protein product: CASTDRGSGNTIYF.

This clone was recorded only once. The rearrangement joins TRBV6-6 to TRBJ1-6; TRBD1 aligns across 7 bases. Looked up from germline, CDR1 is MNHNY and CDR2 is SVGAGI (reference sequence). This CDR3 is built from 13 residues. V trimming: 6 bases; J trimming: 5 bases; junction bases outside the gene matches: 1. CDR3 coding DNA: TGTGCCAGCAGGGGACAGAATAATTCACCCCTCCACTTT. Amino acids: CASRGQNNSPLHF.

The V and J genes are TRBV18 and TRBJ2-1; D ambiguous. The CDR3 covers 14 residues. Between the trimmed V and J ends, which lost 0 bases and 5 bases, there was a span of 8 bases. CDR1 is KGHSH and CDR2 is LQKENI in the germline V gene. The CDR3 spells CASSPPSQHNEQFF. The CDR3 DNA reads TGTGCCAGCTCACCACCATCACAGCACAATGAGCAGTTCTTC. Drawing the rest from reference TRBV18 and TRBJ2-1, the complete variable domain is NAGVMQNPRHLVRRRGQEARLRCSPMKGHSHVYWYRQLPEEGLKFMVYLQKENIIDESGMPKERFSAEFPKEGPSILRIQQVVRGDSAAYFCASSPPSQHNEQFFGPGTRLTVL.

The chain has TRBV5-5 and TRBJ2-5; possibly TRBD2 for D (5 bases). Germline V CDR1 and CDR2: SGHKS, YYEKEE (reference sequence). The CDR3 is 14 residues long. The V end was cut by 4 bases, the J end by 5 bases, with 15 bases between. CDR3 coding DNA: TGTGCCAGCAGCGCTTTCGGAGGTAGCGAGACCCAGTACTTC. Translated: CASSAFGGSETQYF. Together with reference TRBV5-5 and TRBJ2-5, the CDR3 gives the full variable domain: DAGVTQSPTHLIKTRGQQVTLRCSPISGHKSVSWYQQVLGQGPQFIFQYYEKEERGRGNFPDRFSARQFPNYSSELNVNALLLGDSALYLCASSAFGGSETQYFGPGTRLLVL.

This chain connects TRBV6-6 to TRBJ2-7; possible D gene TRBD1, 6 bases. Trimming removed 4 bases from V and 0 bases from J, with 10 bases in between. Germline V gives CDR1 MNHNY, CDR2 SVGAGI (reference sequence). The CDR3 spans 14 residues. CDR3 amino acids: CASSSYRASYEQYF. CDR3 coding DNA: TGTGCCAGCAGTTCTTACAGGGCCTCCTACGAGCAGTACTTC.

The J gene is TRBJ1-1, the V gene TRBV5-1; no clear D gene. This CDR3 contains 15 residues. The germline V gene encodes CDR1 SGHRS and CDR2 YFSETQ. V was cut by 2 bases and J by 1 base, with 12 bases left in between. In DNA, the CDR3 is TGCGCCAGCAGCTTCGGGAGGGTTCAGAACACTGAAGCTTTCTTT. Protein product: CASSFGRVQNTEAFF.

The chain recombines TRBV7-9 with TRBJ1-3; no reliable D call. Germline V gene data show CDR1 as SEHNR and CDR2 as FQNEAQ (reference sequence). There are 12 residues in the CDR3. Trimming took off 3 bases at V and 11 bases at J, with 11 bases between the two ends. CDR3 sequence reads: CASSLLRGAIYF. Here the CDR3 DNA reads TGTGCCAGCAGCTTGTTAAGAGGAGCCATATATTTT.

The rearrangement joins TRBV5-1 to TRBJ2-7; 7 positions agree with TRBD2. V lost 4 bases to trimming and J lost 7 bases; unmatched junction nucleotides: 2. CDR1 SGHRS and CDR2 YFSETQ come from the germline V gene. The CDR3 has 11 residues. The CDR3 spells CASSGGGEQYF. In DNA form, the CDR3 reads TGCGCCAGCAGCGGCGGGGGAGAGCAGTACTTC.

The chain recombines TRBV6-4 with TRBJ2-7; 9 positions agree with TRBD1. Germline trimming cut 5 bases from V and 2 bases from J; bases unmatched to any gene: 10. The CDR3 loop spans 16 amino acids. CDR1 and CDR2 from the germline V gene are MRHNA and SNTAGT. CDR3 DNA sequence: TGTGCCAGCAGTCCCTACCCGACAGGGGGGCCCTACGAGCAGTACTTC. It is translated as CASSPYPTGGPYEQYF.

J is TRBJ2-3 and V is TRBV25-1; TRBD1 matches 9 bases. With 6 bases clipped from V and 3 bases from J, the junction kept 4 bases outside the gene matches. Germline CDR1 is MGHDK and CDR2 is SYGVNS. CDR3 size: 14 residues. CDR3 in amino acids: CASRRTGETDTQYF. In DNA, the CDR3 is TGTGCCAGCAGACGGACAGGGGAGACAGATACGCAGTATTTT. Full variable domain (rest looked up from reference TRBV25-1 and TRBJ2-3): EADIYQTPRYLVIGTGKKITLECSQTMGHDKMYWYQQDPGMELHLIHYSYGVNSTEKGDLSSESTVSRIRTEHFPLTLESARPSHTSQYLCASRRTGETDTQYFGPGTRLTVL.

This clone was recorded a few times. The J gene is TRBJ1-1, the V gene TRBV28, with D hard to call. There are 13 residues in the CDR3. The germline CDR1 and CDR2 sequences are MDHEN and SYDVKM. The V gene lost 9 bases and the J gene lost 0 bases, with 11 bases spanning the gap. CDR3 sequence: CASHGGMNTEAFF. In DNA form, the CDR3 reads TGTGCCAGTCACGGCGGGATGAACACTGAAGCTTTCTTT. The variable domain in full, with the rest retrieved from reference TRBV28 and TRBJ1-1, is DVKVTQSSRYLVKRTGEKVFLECVQDMDHENMFWYRQDPGLGLRLIYFSYDVKMKEKGDIPEGYSVSREKKERFSLILESASTNQTSMYLCASHGGMNTEAFFGQGTRLTVV.